This T cell receptor (beta chain) was identified in a study of blood T cell repertoires in COVID-19. Study in general: Acute and convalescent COVID-19 specimens originated in the United States, Italy and Spain. T cells, B-cell-depleted T cells, or PBMCs supplied cDNA or gDNA.

As processed by the authors: Amplification from reference gene primers served as the basis for estimated nucleated cell counts. Sequenced by immunoSEQ multiplex PCR; TCRdb stores in-frame clones only, minus some. Clonal size and the V and J genes are those of that table, whereas D and trimming came from the DNA. The data show some 190,000 clones, with 70% to 85% seen just once and under 15% held by the top ten. The trim removed 6 bases at V and 10 bases at J, leaving 9 bases unmatched. Germline CDR1 reads MNHEY; CDR2 reads SVGAGI. The CDR3 runs to 14 residues. The rearrangement uses TRBV6-5 and TRBJ1-6; TRBD1 aligns across 7 bases. The sequenced sample consisted of peripheral blood. The receptor was isolated from a woman in her forties or fifties with acute or convalescent COVID-19. The CDR3, as DNA: TGTGCCAGCAGAATAACAGGGGAAGGATCACCCCTCCACTTT. It is translated as CASRITGEGSPLHF.